Listed below are T cell receptor beta chains from one sample, sequenced in a study of blood T cell repertoires in COVID-19. Assay used: immunoSEQ multiplex PCR; TCRdb lists only in-frame clones, some missing. The table includes about 280,000 clones, around 82% detected once. Sequencing input: peripheral blood. These receptors were collected from a woman aged 50 to 65 who had recovered from COVID-19. Each CDR3 is given with its conserved first and last residue. Each record gives: V gene, CDR3 protein.

>TRBV5-6
CASSSTGAPRTEAFF
>TRBV13
CASRVMGGYGYTF
>TRBV28
CASSVEAGRTTDTQYF
>TRBV19
CASSREQFYSGNTIYF
>TRBV5-4
CASSLALSREQFF
>TRBV30
CAWRPTGGLSYEQYF
>TRBV21-1
CASSKVVRPGTERHQPQHF
>TRBV12-5
CASGTGTVAQETQYF
>TRBV19
CAIRGGSYNSPLHF
>TRBV10-1
CASSESGLAAYEQYF
>TRBV2
CASSQIGTSGELFF
>TRBV10-3
CAINRRQPYGYTF
>TRBV2
CASSNRLAGSVEQYF
>TRBV21-1
CASSRVWRTSLNTEAFF